Following are 5 T cell receptor beta chains from one sample sequenced in a study of identical twins. MiXCR, applied by TCRdb to the 5' RACE reads, yields one record per CDR3 protein. The profile covers hundreds of thousands of distinct CDR3 sequences, with 18% appearing a single time and 13% taken by the ten largest. A further study also used this sample, focusing on T cells expressing NK-cell markers.

The material sequenced was PBMCs. These receptors were collected from a woman in her late teens or twenties in good health.

This clonotype was picked up many times. This CDR3 is CASSPTTSGGASGELFF. DNA for the CDR3: TGTGCCAGCAGCCCCACGACTAGCGGGGGGGCGAGCGGGGAGCTGTTTTTT. The V and J genes are TRBV27 and TRBJ2-2; 14 nucleotides align to TRBD2. The V and J ends lost 6 bases and 7 bases, in that order; junction bases with no gene match: 10. The CDR3 consists of 17 residues. Germline-derived CDR1 and CDR2 are MNHEY and SMNVEV (reference sequence).

This clonotype was seen more than once but under ten times. This sequence joins TRBV7-2 and TRBJ1-6; D uncertain. V lost 1 base and J 7 bases, leaving 5 bases between the germline ends. This CDR3 comprises 13 residues. Germline CDR1 reads SGHTA; CDR2 reads FQGNSA. The CDR3 protein is CASSLGWNSPLHF. The CDR3 DNA reads as TGTGCCAGCAGCTTAGGGTGGAATTCACCCCTCCACTTT.

The gene calls are TRBV5-6 and TRBJ2-6; D uncertain. The germline V and J ends were trimmed by 4 bases and 3 bases, with 11 bases remaining between them. Germline V gene data show CDR1 as SGHDT and CDR2 as YYEEEE. CDR3 length equals 15 residues. CDR3 DNA sequence: TGTGCCAGCAGCCTGCTAGGTGGTGGGGCCAACGTCCTGACTTTC. The encoded protein is CASSLLGGGANVLTF.

The V gene is TRBV7-2, the J gene TRBJ1-2, with 7 bases that match TRBD1. Per germline, CDR1 SGHTA and CDR2 FQGNSA. Unmatched junction bases numbered 4, after V lost 4 bases and J lost 5 bases. CDR3 length: 13 amino acids. CDR3 nucleotide sequence: TGTGCCAGCAGCTCGGACAGGCGGTATGGCTACACCTTC. Encoded protein: CASSSDRRYGYTF.

V is TRBV12-3 or TRBV12-4 and J is TRBJ2-7, with D tentatively TRBD1 (6 bases). V lost 1 base and J lost 6, with 13 bases in between. The CDR3 length is 14 residues. CDR3 sequence (DNA): TGTGCCAGCAGTTTAGGGACAGCTTATTCCGAGCAGTACTTC. This codes for CASSLGTAYSEQYF.